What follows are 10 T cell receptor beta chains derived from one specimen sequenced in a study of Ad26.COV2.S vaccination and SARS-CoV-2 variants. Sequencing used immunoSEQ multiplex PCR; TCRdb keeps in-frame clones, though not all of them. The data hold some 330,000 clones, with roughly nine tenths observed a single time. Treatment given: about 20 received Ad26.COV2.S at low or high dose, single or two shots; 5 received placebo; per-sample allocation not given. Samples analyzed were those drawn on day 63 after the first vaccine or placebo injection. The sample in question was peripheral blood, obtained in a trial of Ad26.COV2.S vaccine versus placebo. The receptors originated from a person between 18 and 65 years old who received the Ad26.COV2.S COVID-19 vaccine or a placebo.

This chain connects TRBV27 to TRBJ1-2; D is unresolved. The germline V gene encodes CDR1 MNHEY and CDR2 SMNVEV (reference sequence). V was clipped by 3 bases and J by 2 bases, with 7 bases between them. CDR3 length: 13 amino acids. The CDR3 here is CASSLIPNYGYTF. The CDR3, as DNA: TGTGCCAGCAGTTTGATTCCGAACTATGGCTACACCTTC.

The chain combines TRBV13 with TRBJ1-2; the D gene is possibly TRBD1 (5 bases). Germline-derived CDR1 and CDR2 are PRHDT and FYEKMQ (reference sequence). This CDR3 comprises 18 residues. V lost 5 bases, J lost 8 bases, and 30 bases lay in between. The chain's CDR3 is CASSIRPLLGGLFVGYTF. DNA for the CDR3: TGTGCCAGCAGCATCCGCCCCTTGTTGGGGGGGTTGTTTGTAGGCTACACCTTC.

The CDR3 DNA sequence: TGTGCCAGCATGGGCAGCTATAACACCGGGGAGCTGTTTTTT. Residues: CASMGSYNTGELFF. The J gene is TRBJ2-2, the V gene TRBV6-5; no firm D call. The CDR3 covers 14 residues. The ends were cut back, 7 bases at V and 2 bases at J, with 11 bases in the middle. Germline V CDR1 and CDR2: MNHEY, SVGAGI.

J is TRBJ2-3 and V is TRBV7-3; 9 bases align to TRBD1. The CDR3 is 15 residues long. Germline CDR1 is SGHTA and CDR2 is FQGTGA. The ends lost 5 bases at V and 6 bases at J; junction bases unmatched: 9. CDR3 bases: TGTGCCAGCAGCCCCTCGGGACAGGGTATGGATACGCAGTATTTT. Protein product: CASSPSGQGMDTQYF.

The CDR3 DNA reads TGTGCCAGCAGTGTGACTAGCGGGAAATCAGATACGCAGTATTTT. Its protein product is CASSVTSGKSDTQYF. The chain uses TRBV2 and TRBJ2-3; TRBD2 aligns across 11 bases. The V gene end was trimmed by 4 bases and the J gene end by 4 bases; junction bases not matched to a gene: 4. The CDR3 runs 15 residues. In germline, CDR1 is SNHLY, CDR2 FYNNEI.

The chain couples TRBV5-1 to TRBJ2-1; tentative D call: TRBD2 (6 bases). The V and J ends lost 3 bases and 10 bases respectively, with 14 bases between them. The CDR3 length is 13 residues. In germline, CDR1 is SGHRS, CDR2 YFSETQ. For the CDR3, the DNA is TGCGCCAGCAGCTCCGGGACTGCACGGGAGCAGTTCTTC. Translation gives CASSSGTAREQFF.

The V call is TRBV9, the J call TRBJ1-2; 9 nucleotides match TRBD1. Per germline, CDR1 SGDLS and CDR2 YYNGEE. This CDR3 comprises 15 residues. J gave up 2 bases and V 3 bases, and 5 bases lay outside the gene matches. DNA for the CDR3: TGTGCCAGCAGCGCTTCCGGGACAGGGAACTATGGCTACACCTTC. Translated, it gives CASSASGTGNYGYTF.

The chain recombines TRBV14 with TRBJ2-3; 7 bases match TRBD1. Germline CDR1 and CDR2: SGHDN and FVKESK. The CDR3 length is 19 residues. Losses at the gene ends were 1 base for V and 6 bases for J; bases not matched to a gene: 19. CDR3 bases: TGTGCCAGCAGCCAAGCAAGAGACAGGGCTTATGGATACGGGGATACGCAGTATTTT. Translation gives CASSQARDRAYGYGDTQYF.

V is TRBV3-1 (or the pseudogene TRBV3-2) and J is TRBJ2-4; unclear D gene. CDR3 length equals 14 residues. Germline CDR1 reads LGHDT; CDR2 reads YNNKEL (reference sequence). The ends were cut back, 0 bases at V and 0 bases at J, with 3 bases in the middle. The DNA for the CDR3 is TGTGCCAGCAGCCAAGATATAGCCAAAAACATTCAGTACTTC. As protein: CASSQDIAKNIQYF.

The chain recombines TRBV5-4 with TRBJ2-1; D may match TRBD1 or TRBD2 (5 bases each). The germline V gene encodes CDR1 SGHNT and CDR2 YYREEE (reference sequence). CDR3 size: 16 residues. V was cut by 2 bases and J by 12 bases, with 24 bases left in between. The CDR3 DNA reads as TGTGCCAGCAGCTTAGGGGACCCCTGGGGCCTCGCGGGGCAGTTCTTC. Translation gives CASSLGDPWGLAGQFF. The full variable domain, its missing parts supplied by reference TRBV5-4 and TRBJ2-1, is ETGVTQSPTHLIKTRGQQVTLRCSSQSGHNTVSWYQQALGQGPQFIFQYYREEENGRGNFPPRFSGLQFPNYSSELNVNALELDDSALYLCASSLGDPWGLAGQFFGPGTRLTVL.